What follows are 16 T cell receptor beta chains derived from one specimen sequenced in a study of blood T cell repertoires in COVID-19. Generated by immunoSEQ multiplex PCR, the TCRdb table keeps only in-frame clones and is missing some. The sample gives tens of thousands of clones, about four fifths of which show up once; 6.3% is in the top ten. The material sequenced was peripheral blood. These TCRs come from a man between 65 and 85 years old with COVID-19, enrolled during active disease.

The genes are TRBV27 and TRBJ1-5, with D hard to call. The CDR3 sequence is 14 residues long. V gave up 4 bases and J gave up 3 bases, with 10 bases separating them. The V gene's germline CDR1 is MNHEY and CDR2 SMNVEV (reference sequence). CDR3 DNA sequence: TGTGCCAGCAGTTACCCGTGGCCCAATCAGCCCCAGCATTTT. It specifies CASSYPWPNQPQHF.

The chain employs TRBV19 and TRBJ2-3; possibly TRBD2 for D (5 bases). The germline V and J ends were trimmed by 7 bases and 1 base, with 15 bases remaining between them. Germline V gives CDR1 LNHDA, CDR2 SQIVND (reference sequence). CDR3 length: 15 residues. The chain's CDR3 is CASKLRTSGTDTQYF. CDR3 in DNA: TGTGCCAGTAAGCTCCGGACTTCTGGCACAGATACGCAGTATTTT. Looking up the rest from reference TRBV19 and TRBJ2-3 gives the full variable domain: DGGITQSPKYLFRKEGQNVTLSCEQNLNHDAMYWYRQDPGQGLRLIYYSQIVNDFQKGDIAEGYSVSREKKESFPLTVTSAQKNPTAFYLCASKLRTSGTDTQYFGPGTRLTVL.

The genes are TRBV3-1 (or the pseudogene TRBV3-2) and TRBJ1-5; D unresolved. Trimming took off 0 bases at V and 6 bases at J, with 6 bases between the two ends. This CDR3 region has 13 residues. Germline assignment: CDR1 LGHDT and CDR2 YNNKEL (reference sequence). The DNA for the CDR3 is TGTGCCAGCAGCCAAGAAAGGAGTCAGCCCCAGCATTTT. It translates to CASSQERSQPQHF.

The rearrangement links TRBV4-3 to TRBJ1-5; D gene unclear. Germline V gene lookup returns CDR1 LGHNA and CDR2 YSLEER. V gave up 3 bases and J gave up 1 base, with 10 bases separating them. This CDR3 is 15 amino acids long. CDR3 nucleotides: TGCGCCAGCAGCCAGGGAGCCAGGAGCAATCAGCCCCAGCATTTT. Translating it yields CASSQGARSNQPQHF.

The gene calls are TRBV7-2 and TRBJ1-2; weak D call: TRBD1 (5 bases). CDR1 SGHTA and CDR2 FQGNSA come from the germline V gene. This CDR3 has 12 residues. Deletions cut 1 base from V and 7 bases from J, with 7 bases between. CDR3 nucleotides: TGTGCCAGCAGCTTAGGGACAACTGGCTACACCTTC. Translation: CASSLGTTGYTF. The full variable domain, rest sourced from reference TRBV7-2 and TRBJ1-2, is GAGVSQSPSNKVTEKGKDVELRCDPISGHTALYWYRQSLGQGLEFLIYFQGNSAPDKSGLPSDRFSAERTGGSVSTLTIQRTQQEDSAVYLCASSLGTTGYTFGSGTRLTVV.

CDR3 residues: CASSPGQRSSYNSPLHF. The CDR3 DNA is TGTGCCAGCAGTCCCGGACAGAGGAGCTCCTATAATTCACCCCTCCACTTT. This chain joins TRBV28 and TRBJ1-6, with D tentatively TRBD1 (6 bases). This CDR3 region has 17 residues. V lost 5 bases and J lost 0, with 14 bases in between. Germline V gene data show CDR1 as MDHEN and CDR2 as SYDVKM.

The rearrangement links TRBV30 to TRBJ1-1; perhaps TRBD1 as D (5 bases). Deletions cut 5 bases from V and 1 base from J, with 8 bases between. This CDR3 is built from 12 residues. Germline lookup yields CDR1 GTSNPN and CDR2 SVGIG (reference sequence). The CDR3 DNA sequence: TGTGCCTGGGACAGAACGAACACTGAAGCTTTCTTT. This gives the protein CAWDRTNTEAFF. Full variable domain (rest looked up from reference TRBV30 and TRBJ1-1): SQTIHQWPATLVQPVGSPLSLECTVEGTSNPNLYWYRQAAGRGLQLLFYSVGIGQISSEVPQNLSASRPQDRQFILSSKKLLLSDSGFYLCAWDRTNTEAFFGQGTRLTVV.

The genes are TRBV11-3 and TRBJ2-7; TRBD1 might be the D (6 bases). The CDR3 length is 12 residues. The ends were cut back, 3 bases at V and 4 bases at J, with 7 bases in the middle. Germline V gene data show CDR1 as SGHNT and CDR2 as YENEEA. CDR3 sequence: CASSFRGYEQYF. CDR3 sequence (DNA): TGTGCCAGCAGCTTTAGGGGGTACGAGCAGTACTTC.

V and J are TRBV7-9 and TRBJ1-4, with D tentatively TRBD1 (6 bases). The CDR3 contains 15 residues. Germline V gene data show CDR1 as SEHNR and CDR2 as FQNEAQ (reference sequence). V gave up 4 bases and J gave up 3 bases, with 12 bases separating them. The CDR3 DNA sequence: TGTGCCAGCAGCTCTTCCGGGACACCTAATGAAAAACTGTTTTTT. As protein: CASSSSGTPNEKLFF.

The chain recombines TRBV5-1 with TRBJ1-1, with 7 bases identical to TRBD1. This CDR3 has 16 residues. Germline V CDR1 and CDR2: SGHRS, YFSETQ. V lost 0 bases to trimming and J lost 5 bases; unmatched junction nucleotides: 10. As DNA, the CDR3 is TGCGCCAGCAGCTTGGGTGGCAGGGGGTTAGGTACTGAAGCTTTCTTT. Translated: CASSLGGRGLGTEAFF.

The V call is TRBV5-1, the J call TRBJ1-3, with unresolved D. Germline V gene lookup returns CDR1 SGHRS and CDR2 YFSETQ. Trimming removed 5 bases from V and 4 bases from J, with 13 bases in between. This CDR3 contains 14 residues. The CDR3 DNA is TGCGCCAGCAGGATGGGCGCCCCGGGAAACACCATATATTTT. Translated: CASRMGAPGNTIYF. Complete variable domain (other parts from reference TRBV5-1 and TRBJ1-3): KAGVTQTPRYLIKTRGQQVTLSCSPISGHRSVSWYQQTPGQGLQFLFEYFSETQRNKGNFPGRFSGRQFSNSRSEMNVSTLELGDSALYLCASRMGAPGNTIYFGEGSWLTVV.

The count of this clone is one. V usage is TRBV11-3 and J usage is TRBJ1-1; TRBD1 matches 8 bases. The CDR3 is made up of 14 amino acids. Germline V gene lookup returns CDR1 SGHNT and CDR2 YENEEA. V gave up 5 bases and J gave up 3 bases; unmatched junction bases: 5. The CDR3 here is CASSRQGKDTEAFF. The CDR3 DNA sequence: TGTGCCAGCAGCCGACAGGGGAAGGACACTGAAGCTTTCTTT.

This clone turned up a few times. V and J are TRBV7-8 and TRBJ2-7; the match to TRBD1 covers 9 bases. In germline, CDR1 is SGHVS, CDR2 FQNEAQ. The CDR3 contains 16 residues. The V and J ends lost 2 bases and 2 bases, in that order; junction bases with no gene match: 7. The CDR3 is CASSLSSGTGPYEQYF. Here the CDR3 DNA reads TGTGCCAGCAGCTTATCATCGGGGACAGGGCCCTACGAGCAGTACTTC.

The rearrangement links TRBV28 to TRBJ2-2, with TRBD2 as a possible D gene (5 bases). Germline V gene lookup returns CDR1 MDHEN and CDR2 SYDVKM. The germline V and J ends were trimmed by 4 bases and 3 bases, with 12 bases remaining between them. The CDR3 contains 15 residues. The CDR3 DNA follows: TGTGCCAGCAGTTCAGGCTCTAGCTACACCGGGGAGCTGTTTTTT. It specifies CASSSGSSYTGELFF.

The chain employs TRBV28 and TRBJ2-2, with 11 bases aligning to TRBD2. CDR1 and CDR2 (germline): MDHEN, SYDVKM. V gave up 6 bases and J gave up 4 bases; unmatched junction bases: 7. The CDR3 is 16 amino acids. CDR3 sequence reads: CASRESGTSGTGELFF. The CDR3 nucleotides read TGTGCCAGCAGGGAATCCGGGACTAGCGGCACCGGGGAGCTGTTTTTT.

The CDR3 here is CASSEARGGVQPQHF. In DNA, the CDR3 is TGTGCCAGCAGTGAAGCGCGAGGAGGTGTCCAGCCCCAGCATTTT. The chain recombines TRBV6-1 with TRBJ1-5; D gene ambiguous. The CDR3 has 15 amino acids. V was clipped by 0 bases and J by 7 bases, with 13 bases between them. Germline values: CDR1 MNHNS, CDR2 SASEGT.